A selection of T cell receptor beta chains follows, all from one sample in a study of cytomegalovirus exposure and HLA in healthy donors. Clones were sequenced by immunoSEQ multiplex PCR, and TCRdb holds only the in-frame ones, with some missing. The sample lists roughly 200,000 clones, roughly four fifths occurring once. The source material was PBMCs. These receptors were obtained from a man aged 30 to 39 in good health and CMV-seronegative. CDR3s include the opening cysteine and the closing phenylalanine or tryptophan. The D gene is left open where the match is weak. Clone size appears in some rows only: once, few, many, or a class for an expanded clone.

. . TRBJ1-3 TRBV4-1 CASSQDPGVSGNTIYF TGCGCCAGCAGCCAAGATCCGGGAGTCTCTGGAAACACCATATATTTT
. TRBD1 TRBJ1-1 TRBV18 CASRDRGGTEAFF TGTGCCAGCCGAGACAGGGGAGGCACTGAAGCTTTCTTT
. TRBD2 TRBJ2-7 TRBV27 CASSLLTGGATEQYF TGTGCCAGCAGTTTATTAACGGGAGGAGCGACCGAGCAGTACTTC
. . TRBJ1-3 TRBV16 CASSQSGSGAGNTIYF TGTGCCAGCAGCCAATCCGGCTCAGGGGCTGGAAACACCATATATTTT
. . TRBJ2-2 TRBV4-2 CASSHPTGELFF TGTGCCAGCAGCCACCCGACCGGGGAGCTGTTTTTT
few . TRBJ1-5 TRBV11-2 CASSLSDSNQPQHF TGTGCCAGCAGTCTCAGTGATAGCAATCAGCCCCAGCATTTT
. . TRBJ1-4 TRBV10-3 CAISADRDNEKLFF TGTGCCATCAGCGCGGACAGAGATAATGAAAAACTGTTTTTT
few TRBD1 TRBJ1-1 TRBV28 CASRGQGRGTEAFF TGTGCCAGCAGGGGACAGGGGAGAGGCACTGAAGCTTTCTTT
. . TRBJ1-1 TRBV7-2 CASSLRTEDTEAFF TGTGCCAGCAGCTTAAGGACAGAAGACACTGAAGCTTTCTTT
few . TRBJ2-1 TRBV6-5 CASSTRGSYNEQFF TGTGCCAGCAGTACCCGGGGGTCCTACAATGAGCAGTTCTTC
. . TRBJ2-7 TRBV29-1 CSVAGTTEGYEQYF TGCAGCGTTGCCGGGACAACGGAAGGTTACGAGCAGTACTTC
. TRBD2 TRBJ2-1 TRBV30 CAWSLAELSYNEQFF TGTGCCTGGAGCCTAGCGGAGTTATCCTACAATGAGCAGTTCTTC
. . TRBJ2-7 TRBV25-1 CASSPPGIDEQYF TGTGCCAGCAGCCCCCCGGGTATCGACGAGCAGTACTTC
. . TRBJ2-7 TRBV27 CASSARGFEQYF TGTGCCAGCAGTGCACGGGGGTTCGAGCAGTACTTC
. TRBD1 TRBJ2-1 TRBV19 CASSMSQGGYNEQFF TGTGCCAGTAGTATGTCACAGGGGGGCTACAATGAGCAGTTCTTC